The present T cell receptor (beta chain) was sequenced within a study of CD8 T cells in ankylosing spondylitis. A single record per CDR3 protein comes from TCRdb applying MiXCR to the 5' RACE reads. Of roughly 490,000 distinct CDR3 sequences detected, about 5.4% appear once; the ten largest clones hold under 4.5%. This clonotype was counted a few times. Its specificity is not known. Study-level points and caveats: Disease-linked clones reportedly concentrated significantly in matched ankylosing spondylitis synovial fluid. Disease-linked clones bore a CD8+ phenotype and were relatively rare in peripheral blood. The study identified a TCR beta motif of 7 or 8 highly homologous variants that appeared characteristic of ankylosing spondylitis blood. In the blood and synovial fluid of reactive arthritis, some motif variants had been previously reported.

Sequencing was carried out using blood, either unsorted or a sorted T cell fraction (not recorded which). The source of this sequence is a male donor with ankylosing spondylitis.

CDR3 DNA: TGTGCCAGCAGCTTGTCAGGCCGGCCCACCTTC. Translating gives CASSLSGRPTF. This chain joins TRBV5-6 and TRBJ1-2; D unresolved. V was trimmed by 1 base and J by 13 bases, leaving 11 bases between them. Germline assignment: CDR1 SGHDT and CDR2 YYEEEE. The CDR3 contains 11 residues.